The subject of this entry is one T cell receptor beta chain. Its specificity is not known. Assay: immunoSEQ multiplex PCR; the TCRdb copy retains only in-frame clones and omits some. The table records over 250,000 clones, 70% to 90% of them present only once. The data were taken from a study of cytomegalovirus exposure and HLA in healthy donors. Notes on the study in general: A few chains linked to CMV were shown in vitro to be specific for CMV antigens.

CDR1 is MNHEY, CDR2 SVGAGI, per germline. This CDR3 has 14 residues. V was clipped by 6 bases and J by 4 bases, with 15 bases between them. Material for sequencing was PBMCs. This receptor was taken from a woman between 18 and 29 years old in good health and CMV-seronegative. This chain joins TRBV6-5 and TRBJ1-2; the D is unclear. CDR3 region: CASSHRGNTYGYTF. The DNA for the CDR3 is TGTGCCAGCAGCCATCGCGGAAACACCTATGGCTACACCTTC.